The clone carrying this T cell receptor beta chain showed up just a few times. Unique molecular identifiers were attached to individual cDNA molecules during library preparation. One entry per CDR3 protein, called by TCRdb with MiXCR from the RACE reads. The table lists roughly 38,000 distinct CDR3 sequences, 7.6% of them singletons. The entry originates in a study of human T cells and chemical hapten exposure. Time point of the sample: pre-sensitization, week 0. The treatment denotes: therapeutic diphenylcyclopropenone sensitization with weekly scalp DPC. The specimen comprised whole blood, sampled in connection with sensitization to the hapten diphenylcyclopropenone (DPC). This TCR was sampled from a woman aged 45-65 years with alopecia areata. Some clones in this sample may be carry-over from other donors' samples.

The CDR3 nucleotides are TGTGCCAGCAGCGTAGGCGGGAGCTCCTACGAGCAGTACTTC. This gives the protein CASSVGGSSYEQYF. This chain connects TRBV9 to TRBJ2-7, with 7 bases matching TRBD2. Germline CDR1 SGDLS, CDR2 YYNGEE. V lost 0 bases, J lost 0 bases, and 0 bases stayed unmatched. CDR3 size: 14 residues.